The 4 T cell receptor beta chains below all came from one sample that was sequenced in a study of cytomegalovirus exposure and HLA in healthy donors. PCR used 60 Vbeta primers and 13 Jbeta primers. Clones were sequenced by immunoSEQ multiplex PCR, and TCRdb holds only the in-frame ones, with some missing. There are roughly 170,000 clones in the sample; approximately 86% occur only once, and roughly 1.5% lies in the top ten. Sequencing was performed on PBMCs. The receptor source for this set is a male donor in good health and CMV-seronegative.

The V call is TRBV7-8, the J call TRBJ1-1, with D tentatively TRBD1 (6 bases). Germline values: CDR1 SGHVS, CDR2 FQNEAQ. Trimming took off 1 base at V and 11 bases at J, with 17 bases between the two ends. The CDR3 covers 14 residues. CDR3 coding DNA: TGTGCCAGCAGCTTAGGGGGTCAGGGGCTCGGGGCTTTCTTT. This translates into CASSLGGQGLGAFF.

The rearrangement uses TRBV7-2 and TRBJ2-5, with D perhaps TRBD2 (6 bases). The J call could be wrong; TRBJ2-7 is a better fit for the DNA end. This CDR3 is 15 amino acids long. Germline V gives CDR1 SGHTA, CDR2 FQGNSA. The CDR3 DNA is TGTGCCAGCAGCACTATTGGGGGGAGAAACTACGAGCAGTACTTC. It specifies CASSTIGGRNYEQYF.

Concerning this clone itself: A read error may account for a junction end that differs from germline. The chain is built from TRBV5-4 and TRBJ2-2; D ambiguous. This CDR3 comprises 15 residues. Germline lookup yields CDR1 SGHNT and CDR2 YYREEE (reference sequence). In DNA, the CDR3 is TGTGCCAGCGGCTTGGATGTCGGGAACACCGGGGAGCTGTTTTTT. This sequence encodes CASGLDVGNTGELFF.

The chain is built from TRBV30 and TRBJ1-1, with no clear D. CDR1 is GTSNPN and CDR2 is SVGIG in the germline V gene (reference sequence). Trimming left V 2 bases short and J 0 bases short, with 7 bases between. The CDR3 covers 13 residues. CDR3 residues: CAWSTAVNTEAFF. In DNA form, the CDR3 reads TGTGCCTGGAGTACAGCGGTGAACACTGAAGCTTTCTTT.